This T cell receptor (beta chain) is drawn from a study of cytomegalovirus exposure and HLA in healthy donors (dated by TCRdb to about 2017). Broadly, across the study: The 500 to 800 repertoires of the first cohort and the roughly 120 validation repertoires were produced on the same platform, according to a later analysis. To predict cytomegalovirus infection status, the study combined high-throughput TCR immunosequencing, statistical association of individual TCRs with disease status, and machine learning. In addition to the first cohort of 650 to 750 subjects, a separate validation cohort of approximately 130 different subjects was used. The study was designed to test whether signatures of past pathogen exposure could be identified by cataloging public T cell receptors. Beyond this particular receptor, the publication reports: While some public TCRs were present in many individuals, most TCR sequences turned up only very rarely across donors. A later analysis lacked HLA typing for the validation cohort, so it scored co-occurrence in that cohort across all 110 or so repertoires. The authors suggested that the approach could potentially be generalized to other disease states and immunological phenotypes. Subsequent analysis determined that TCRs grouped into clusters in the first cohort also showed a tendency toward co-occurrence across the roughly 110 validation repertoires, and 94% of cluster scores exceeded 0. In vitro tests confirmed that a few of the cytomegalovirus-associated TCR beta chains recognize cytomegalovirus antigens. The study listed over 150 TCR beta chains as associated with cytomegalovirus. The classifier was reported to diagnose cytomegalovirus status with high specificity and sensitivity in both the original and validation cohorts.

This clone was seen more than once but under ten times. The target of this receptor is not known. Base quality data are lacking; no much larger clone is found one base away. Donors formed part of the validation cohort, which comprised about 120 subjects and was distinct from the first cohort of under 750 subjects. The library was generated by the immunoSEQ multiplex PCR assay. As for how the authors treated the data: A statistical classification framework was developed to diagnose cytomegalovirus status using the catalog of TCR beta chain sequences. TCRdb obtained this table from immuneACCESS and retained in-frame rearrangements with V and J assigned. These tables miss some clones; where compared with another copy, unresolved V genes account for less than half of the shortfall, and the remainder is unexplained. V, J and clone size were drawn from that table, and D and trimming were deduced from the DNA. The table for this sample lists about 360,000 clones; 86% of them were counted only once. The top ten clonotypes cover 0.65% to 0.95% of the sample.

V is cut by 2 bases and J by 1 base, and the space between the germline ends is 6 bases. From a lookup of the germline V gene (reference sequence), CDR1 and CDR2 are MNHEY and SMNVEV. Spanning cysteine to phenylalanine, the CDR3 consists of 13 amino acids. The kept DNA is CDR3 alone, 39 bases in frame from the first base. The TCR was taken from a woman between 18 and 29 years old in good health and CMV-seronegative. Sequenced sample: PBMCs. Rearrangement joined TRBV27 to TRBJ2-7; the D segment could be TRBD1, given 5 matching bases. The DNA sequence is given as TGTGCCAGCAGTTTACAGGGATCCTACGAGCAGTACTTC. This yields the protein CASSLQGSYEQYF.